There are a few counts of the clone carrying this T cell receptor (beta chain). What it binds is unknown. This entry belongs to a study of T cells in Graves' hyperthyroidism and ophthalmopathy. Study-level results: Ophthalmopathy got predicted by the model a median around six months before its onset. Among clonotypes expanded in thyroid above 0.001, most were also found in blood.

Using RNA transcripts as the source, TCR beta CDR3 regions were amplified. The study used the HTBI primer set for a first-round RT-PCR of the TCR CDR3. TCRdb re-called the multiplex PCR reads through MiXCR, storing one row per CDR3 protein. The repertoire holds around 350,000 distinct CDR3 sequences, with about 15% as singletons. Under 3 months was the duration of disease in ophthalmopathy patients, who also had a Clinical Activity Score of at least 3 and a NOSPECS grade of at least 4. Diagnostic decisions used clinical symptoms, serum thyroxine and TRAb, thyroid ultrasound and orbital computed tomography. Trimming removed 3 bases at V and 0 bases at J, with 18 bases between. The CDR3 extends over 18 amino acids. Germline CDR1 is LNHDA and CDR2 is SQIVND (reference sequence).

The sequencing sample was made of blood. The clonotype comes from a woman in her 30s with Graves' ophthalmopathy. The chain carries TRBV19 and TRBJ1-5; maybe TRBD1 (5 bases). The CDR3 is CASSIGGGRQNSNQPQHF. In DNA, the CDR3 is TGTGCCAGTAGTATTGGGGGAGGCAGGCAAAATAGCAATCAGCCCCAGCATTTT.